A single sample gave rise to the 21 T cell receptor beta chains below, sequenced in a study of blood T cell repertoires in COVID-19 (dated by TCRdb to about 2020). Library construction relied on the immunoSEQ multiplex PCR assay. Not all clones reach the TCRdb copy of this immuneACCESS table, which keeps in-frame sequences only. Checked studies attribute under half of the gap to unresolved V genes and leave the rest unexplained. This sample comprises about 280,000 clones, roughly 87% of them detected only once. The top ten clonotypes cover about 9.8% of the sample. The sample was peripheral blood. The receptors shown here come from a young man with active or convalescent COVID-19.

The chain is built from TRBV6-5 and TRBJ1-1, with 7 nucleotides matching TRBD1. J was trimmed by 2 bases and V by 5 bases; bases with no gene match: 8. The germline CDR1 and CDR2 sequences are MNHEY and SVGAGI. This CDR3 contains 15 residues. The CDR3 loop reads CASSLNGGGNTEAFF. CDR3 DNA: TGTGCCAGCAGTCTTAATGGAGGGGGCAACACTGAAGCTTTCTTT.

The V call is TRBV7-3, the J call TRBJ2-5; TRBD2 might be the D (7 bases). The germline V gene has CDR1 SGHTA and CDR2 FQGTGA. V was pared by 4 bases and J by 4 bases, with 16 bases between. The CDR3 consists of 15 residues. The CDR3 reads CASSSSPGGGETQYF. CDR3 sequence (DNA): TGTGCCAGCAGCTCCTCGCCGGGGGGCGGAGAGACCCAGTACTTC.

V gene TRBV4-1 combines with J gene TRBJ2-5; 11 bases map to TRBD2. With V trimmed by 3 bases and J by 2 bases, 11 bases remained unmatched. This CDR3 has 18 residues. Germline V gives CDR1 MGHRA, CDR2 YSYEKL. The CDR3 is CASSQSLLAGVTQETQYF. The CDR3, as DNA: TGCGCCAGCAGCCAGTCCTTACTAGCGGGGGTCACACAAGAGACCCAGTACTTC.

The chain uses TRBV4-1 and TRBJ2-1; possibly TRBD2 for D (7 bases). Germline CDR1 is MGHRA and CDR2 is YSYEKL. V lost 1 base and J lost 8, with 27 bases in between. The CDR3 has 19 residues. The CDR3 is CASSQGVGGPKKRTHEQFF. The DNA for the CDR3 is TGCGCCAGCAGCCAAGGGGTGGGGGGGCCAAAGAAAAGAACGCATGAGCAGTTCTTC.

This clone was picked up one time. J is TRBJ1-6 and V is TRBV19; maybe TRBD1 (6 bases). The CDR3 extends over 16 amino acids. Germline V lookup: CDR1 LNHDA, CDR2 SQIVND (reference sequence). V gave up 2 bases and J gave up 2 bases, with 10 bases separating them. CDR3 in DNA: TGTGCCAGTAGTATAAACCGACAGGCCTATAATTCACCCCTCCACTTT. Its translation: CASSINRQAYNSPLHF.

This sequence joins TRBV3-1 (or the pseudogene TRBV3-2) and TRBJ1-2; D is ambiguous. The CDR3 length is 14 residues. Germline V gene sequence: CDR1 LGHDT, CDR2 YNNKEL (reference sequence). V lost 1 base and J lost 5, with 11 bases in between. The CDR3 here is CASSQGIGVYGYTF. The CDR3 DNA follows: TGTGCCAGCAGCCAAGGTATAGGAGTGTATGGCTACACCTTC.

The V and J genes are TRBV7-8 and TRBJ1-2; 11 positions match TRBD1. The ends lost 4 bases at V and 2 bases at J; junction bases unmatched: 15. Germline V CDR1 and CDR2: SGHVS, FQNEAQ. The CDR3 is made up of 19 amino acids. Here the CDR3 reads CASSSTADRGPSANYGYTF. For the CDR3, the DNA is TGTGCCAGCAGCTCTACCGCGGACAGGGGGCCATCCGCAAACTATGGCTACACCTTC.

The chain combines TRBV6-2 or TRBV6-3 with TRBJ1-2; D not resolved. Germline V CDR1 and CDR2: MNHEY, SVGEGT. There are 14 residues in the CDR3. Trimming cost V 0 bases and J 5 bases, with 10 bases left between them. CDR3 sequence (DNA): TGTGCCAGCAGTTACTCGTCCAGGCCTTATGGCTACACCTTC. This codes for CASSYSSRPYGYTF.

CDR3 coding DNA: TGTGCCAGCAGTGAACCAACGGGGGGGCAAGAGACCCAGTACTTC. Protein: CASSEPTGGQETQYF. This chain connects TRBV6-1 to TRBJ2-5; 8 bases match TRBD2. The V gene's germline CDR1 is MNHNS and CDR2 SASEGT. The CDR3 totals 15 residues. The V and J ends lost 2 bases and 2 bases, in that order; junction bases with no gene match: 4.

V is TRBV18 and J is TRBJ2-1; 14 bases align to TRBD2. Germline lookup yields CDR1 KGHSH and CDR2 LQKENI. With V trimmed by 5 bases and J by 12 bases, 12 bases remained unmatched. This CDR3 has 16 amino acids. The CDR3 reads CASSSSTSGGEFGQFF. The CDR3 nucleotides are TGTGCCAGCTCATCGTCGACTAGCGGGGGGGAATTTGGGCAGTTCTTC. The entire variable domain, with the rest obtained from reference TRBV18 and TRBJ2-1, is as follows: NAGVMQNPRHLVRRRGQEARLRCSPMKGHSHVYWYRQLPEEGLKFMVYLQKENIIDESGMPKERFSAEFPKEGPSILRIQQVVRGDSAAYFCASSSSTSGGEFGQFFGPGTRLTVL.

CDR3 in DNA: TGCGCCAGCAGCCCTCTACGGAACACTGAAGCTTTCTTT. Its protein product is CASSPLRNTEAFF. This chain joins TRBV5-1 and TRBJ1-1, with unresolved D. V lost 4 bases, J lost 1 base, and 8 bases lay in between. The CDR3 contains 13 residues. Germline CDR1 SGHRS, CDR2 YFSETQ.

This chain links TRBV27 with TRBJ2-2, with D perhaps matching TRBD2 (7 bases). Germline CDR1 is MNHEY and CDR2 is SMNVEV (reference sequence). The V end lost 6 bases, the J end lost 0 bases, and 11 bases lay between the germline ends. This CDR3 has 15 amino acids. DNA of the CDR3: TGTGCCAGCAGGGCGGGGGCCACGAACACCGGGGAGCTGTTTTTT. Protein product: CASRAGATNTGELFF.

V and J are TRBV12-3 or TRBV12-4 and TRBJ2-4; D possibly corresponds to TRBD2 (5 bases). This CDR3 has 12 amino acids. Between the trimmed V and J ends, which lost 7 bases and 8 bases, there was a span of 12 bases. The CDR3 loop reads CASTLGRDIQYF. The CDR3 DNA follows: TGTGCCAGCACGTTAGGGCGGGACATTCAGTACTTC.

The chain carries TRBV7-9 and TRBJ2-6, with D possibly matching TRBD1 (7 bases). The CDR3 loop spans 19 amino acids. Trimming left V 11 bases short and J 4 bases short, with 30 bases between. Germline CDR1 and CDR2: SEHNR and FQNEAQ (reference sequence). CDR3 bases: TGTGCCTCCAGGGGGGTCGTAGGCCCTACTCTGGGAGGGGCCAACGTCCTGACTTTC. This encodes CASRGVVGPTLGGANVLTF.

The gene calls are TRBV7-8 and TRBJ2-5; 9 nucleotides line up with TRBD1. The CDR3 is 14 residues long. The V and J ends lost 1 base and 5 bases, in that order; junction bases with no gene match: 2. Germline CDR1 reads SGHVS; CDR2 reads FQNEAQ. The CDR3 DNA sequence: TGTGCCAGCAGCTTAGAACAGGGGGCGGAGACCCAGTACTTC. Translating gives CASSLEQGAETQYF.

The chain recombines TRBV6-6 with TRBJ1-4, with D possibly being TRBD1 (5 bases). Germline assignment: CDR1 MNHNY and CDR2 SVGAGI (reference sequence). The CDR3 length is 19 residues. V was pared by 5 bases and J by 12 bases, with 34 bases between. The CDR3 reads CASSHPGGGGPSLPGELFF. For the CDR3, the DNA is TGTGCCAGCAGTCATCCCGGGGGAGGAGGCCCCTCTCTCCCCGGGGAACTGTTTTTT.

V and J are TRBV2 and TRBJ2-7; 7 nucleotides line up with TRBD1. Germline lookup yields CDR1 SNHLY and CDR2 FYNNEI. Losses at the gene ends were 6 bases for V and 0 bases for J; bases not matched to a gene: 2. The CDR3 is made up of 13 amino acids. CDR3 amino acids: CASRWDSSYEQYF. CDR3 bases: TGTGCCAGCAGGTGGGACAGCTCCTACGAGCAGTACTTC.

The chain carries TRBV27 and TRBJ2-7, with D possibly being TRBD2 (6 bases). Germline CDR1 reads MNHEY; CDR2 reads SMNVEV (reference sequence). Trimming took off 2 bases at V and 0 bases at J, with 8 bases between the two ends. The CDR3 is 14 amino acids. The CDR3 sequence: CASSLRGNSYEQYF. Written as DNA, the CDR3 is TGTGCCAGCAGTTTACGGGGGAACTCCTACGAGCAGTACTTC.

The chain joins TRBV12-5 to TRBJ1-2; D unresolved. CDR1 and CDR2 (germline): LGHNT, FRNRAP. Trimming removed 0 bases from V and 4 bases from J, with 18 bases in between. The CDR3 contains 17 residues. This chain's CDR3 is CASGLVKVEDGGYGYTF. CDR3 nucleotides: TGTGCTAGTGGTTTGGTAAAGGTGGAGGACGGTGGCTATGGCTACACCTTC.

In DNA form, the CDR3 reads TGTGCCAGCAGTCCCCGTGGGGGCCAAAGGGGGACTGAAGCTTTCTTT. Its translation: CASSPRGGQRGTEAFF. This chain uses TRBV2 with TRBJ1-1, with TRBD1 as a possible D gene (6 bases). V lost 5 bases, J lost 5 bases, and 21 bases lay in between. This CDR3 is 16 amino acids long. Germline V gives CDR1 SNHLY, CDR2 FYNNEI.

The rearrangement links TRBV18 to TRBJ1-2; D is uncertain. Trimming removed 2 bases at V and 4 bases at J, with 14 bases between. This CDR3 region has 15 residues. The germline gives CDR1 KGHSH, CDR2 LQKENI. CDR3 nucleotides: TGTGCCAGCTCACCAGAACCGGCCTCGGGCTATGGCTACACCTTC. Amino acids: CASSPEPASGYGYTF.